The entry below gives a single T cell receptor (beta chain) sequence along with its context. Its antigen is not known. These data belong to a study of CD8+ T cells in alopecia areata. V shed 4 bases and J 4 bases; nucleotides not matched to a gene: 6. This CDR3 comprises 14 residues. Germline CDR1 is GTSNPN and CDR2 is SVGIG (reference sequence). Investigators isolated RNA and reverse transcribed it into cDNA to act as the sequencing template. This table comes from immunoSEQ multiplex PCR, and its TCRdb copy is limited to in-frame clones, with some not included. The sample lists 100,000 to 150,000 clones; about 51% were seen once. General study findings and limits: TCR sharing was clearer in mice than between patients, perhaps partly owing to patient HLA diversity. In lesional scalp, particularly from alopecia totalis/universalis, clonality was higher than in normal scalp.

The rearrangement links TRBV30 to TRBJ1-2; the match to TRBD1 covers 10 bases. This receptor was obtained from a human donor with alopecia areata. The sequenced sample was NKG2D-low CD8+ T cells sorted from blood. The chain's CDR3 is CAWTGQGETYGYTF. The CDR3 DNA follows: TGTGCCTGGACTGGACAGGGGGAGACCTATGGCTACACCTTC.